This entry is about one TCR beta chain. Its antigen is currently unknown. Clones were sequenced by immunoSEQ multiplex PCR, and TCRdb holds only the in-frame ones, with some missing. The sample consists of about 1.1 million clones, around 77% of them appearing once. From germline, CDR1 is LNHDA and CDR2 SQIVND (reference sequence). The germline V and J ends were trimmed by 3 bases and 8 bases, with 14 bases remaining between them. CDR3 length equals 14 residues. The data originate from a study of shared clonotypes between healthy human individuals. Findings and limits, study-wide: Generally, estimated richness proved larger in naive subsets than it did in memory subsets. Rarefaction gave evidence that sorted-subset sequencing remained incomplete despite large depth.

The donors were adults (healthy and HIV-negative) with no recent acute infections or vaccinations. The chain joins TRBV19 to TRBJ2-1, with D hard to call. The sequence came from a man younger than 35 in good health. Some clones in this sample may be carry-over from other donors' samples. The source material was memory CD4+ T cells from PBMCs. Noted subset: CD45RA-negative fraction. CDR3 nucleotides: TGTGCCAGTAGTATGGCGGCTCTTTTCCATGAGCAGTTCTTC. Its protein product is CASSMAALFHEQFF. Full variable domain (remainder filled in from reference TRBV19 and TRBJ2-1): DGGITQSPKYLFRKEGQNVTLSCEQNLNHDAMYWYRQDPGQGLRLIYYSQIVNDFQKGDIAEGYSVSREKKESFPLTVTSAQKNPTAFYLCASSMAALFHEQFFGPGTRLTVL.